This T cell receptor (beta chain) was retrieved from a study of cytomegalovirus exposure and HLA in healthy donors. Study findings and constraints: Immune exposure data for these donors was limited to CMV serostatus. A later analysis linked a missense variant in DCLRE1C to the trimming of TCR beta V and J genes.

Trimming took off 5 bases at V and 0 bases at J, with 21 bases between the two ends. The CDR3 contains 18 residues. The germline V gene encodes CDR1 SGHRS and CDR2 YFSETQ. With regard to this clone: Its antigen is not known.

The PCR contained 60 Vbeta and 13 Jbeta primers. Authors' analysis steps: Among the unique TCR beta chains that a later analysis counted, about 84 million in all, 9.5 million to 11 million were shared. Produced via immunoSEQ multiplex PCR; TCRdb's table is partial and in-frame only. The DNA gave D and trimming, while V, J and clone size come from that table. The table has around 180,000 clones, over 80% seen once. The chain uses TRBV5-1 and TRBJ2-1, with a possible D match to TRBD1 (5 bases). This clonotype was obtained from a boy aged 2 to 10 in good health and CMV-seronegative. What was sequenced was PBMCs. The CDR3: CASSISRQGVFSYNEQFF. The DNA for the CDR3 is TGCGCCAGCAGTATATCTAGGCAGGGTGTGTTCTCCTACAATGAGCAGTTCTTC. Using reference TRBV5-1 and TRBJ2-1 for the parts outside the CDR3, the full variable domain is KAGVTQTPRYLIKTRGQQVTLSCSPISGHRSVSWYQQTPGQGLQFLFEYFSETQRNKGNFPGRFSGRQFSNSRSEMNVSTLELGDSALYLCASSISRQGVFSYNEQFFGPGTRLTVL.